What follows describes a single T cell receptor (beta chain). Method: immunoSEQ multiplex PCR; TCRdb's copy keeps in-frame clones and lacks some. The table includes about 150,000 clones, approximately 90% detected once. Trimming pared 1 base from V and 2 bases from J, leaving 12 bases between. The germline CDR1 and CDR2 sequences are SGHDN and FVKESK. The CDR3 is made up of 16 amino acids. The sample is drawn from a study of T cell responses to AZD1222 COVID-19 vaccine. Sample: peripheral blood, taken on day 0 of AZD1222 vaccination. The chain couples TRBV14 to TRBJ2-1, with TRBD2 as a possible D gene (5 bases). This TCR was recovered from an adult in good health. This CDR3 reads CASSQGTGSPYNEQFF. The CDR3 DNA is TGTGCCAGCAGCCAAGGAACGGGGAGCCCCTACAATGAGCAGTTCTTC.